Below, 24 T cell receptor beta chains from the same sample are listed, as sequenced in a study of tumor T cells in aggressive B-cell lymphoma. TCRdb's table, derived via immunoSEQ multiplex PCR, lists solely in-frame clones and lacks some. The data contain thousands of clones, roughly nine tenths of them singletons. Sequenced: tumor tissue. The receptors stem from an adult with diffuse large B cell lymphoma.

J is TRBJ1-4 and V is TRBV30, with no clear D. The germline V gene has CDR1 GTSNPN and CDR2 SVGIG (reference sequence). V lost 2 bases and J lost 3, with 10 bases in between. The CDR3 has 14 residues. DNA of the CDR3: TGTGCCTGGAGTCCCGGGTCCGCTAATGAAAAACTGTTTTTT. It translates to CAWSPGSANEKLFF.

The CDR3 nucleotides read TGTGCCAGTAGTACACGTCAGGGGTTGGGTGCCAGGGAGCTGTTTTTT. Residues: CASSTRQGLGARELFF. This chain connects TRBV19 to TRBJ2-2; D is perhaps TRBD1 (6 bases). The length of the CDR3 is 16 residues. The germline CDR1 and CDR2 sequences are LNHDA and SQIVND (reference sequence). V was shortened by 4 bases and J by 9 bases, with 21 bases between the two germline ends.

Only a few counts were recorded for this clone. The V and J genes are TRBV10-3 and TRBJ2-7; 11 bases line up with TRBD2. The V segment lost 0 bases and the J segment 5 bases; nucleotides outside the gene matches: 3. The CDR3 is made up of 15 amino acids. Germline V CDR1 and CDR2: ENHRY, SYGVKD. This chain's CDR3 is CAISESELAGDEQYF. CDR3 DNA: TGTGCCATCAGTGAGTCGGAACTAGCGGGAGACGAGCAGTACTTC.

CDR3 in amino acids: CASSLGRSEQYF. In nucleotides, the CDR3 is TGTGCCAGCAGCTTAGGCCGCAGCGAGCAGTACTTC. This chain uses TRBV11-2 with TRBJ2-7, with unresolved D. Germline assignment: CDR1 SGHAT and CDR2 FQNNGV. This CDR3 comprises 12 residues. V lost 1 base and J 6 bases, leaving 7 bases between the germline ends.

This chain uses TRBV6-6 with TRBJ2-7; TRBD1 is a possible D gene (5 bases). The germline gives CDR1 MNHNY, CDR2 SVGAGI (reference sequence). The CDR3 consists of 13 residues. V gave up 11 bases and J gave up 4 bases, with 18 bases separating them. The CDR3 DNA is TGTGCCTCAAGGGCCCCAGGGAAGTACGAGCAGTACTTC. Translating it yields CASRAPGKYEQYF.

This chain joins TRBV5-1 and TRBJ2-7, with TRBD1 matching over 10 bases. The J segment lost 5 bases and the V segment lost 5 bases, leaving 10 bases of the junction unmatched. CDR3 length: 15 amino acids. From germline, CDR1 is SGHRS and CDR2 YFSETQ. This chain's CDR3 is CASSPGTGVFDEQYF. The DNA of the CDR3 is TGCGCCAGCAGTCCCGGGACAGGGGTGTTCGACGAGCAGTACTTC.

This chain joins TRBV2 and TRBJ2-1; D perhaps matches TRBD1 (6 bases). V shed 5 bases and J shed 6 bases, with 17 bases lying between them. Germline-derived CDR1 and CDR2 are SNHLY and FYNNEI. The CDR3 is 15 amino acids. The CDR3 DNA reads as TGTGCCAGCAGTCGCGAAACGACAGGTTCCAATGAGCAGTTCTTC. This sequence encodes CASSRETTGSNEQFF.

The V gene is TRBV19, the J gene TRBJ1-2, with unresolved D. V lost 6 bases, J lost 6 bases, and 14 bases lay in between. The CDR3 is 13 residues long. Germline V gives CDR1 LNHDA, CDR2 SQIVND (reference sequence). CDR3 loop: CASSPRGMDGYTF. In DNA form, the CDR3 reads TGTGCCAGTAGCCCCCGAGGCATGGATGGCTACACCTTC.

The rearrangement joins TRBV30 to TRBJ2-2; 15 nucleotides match TRBD2. With V trimmed by 2 bases and J by 3 bases, 13 bases remained unmatched. The CDR3 sequence is 20 residues long. Germline V lookup: CDR1 GTSNPN, CDR2 SVGIG (reference sequence). The CDR3 loop is CAWSPRGLAGGREYTGELFF. The CDR3 region has the DNA TGTGCCTGGAGTCCCCGCGGACTAGCGGGAGGGAGGGAGTACACCGGGGAGCTGTTTTTT. The entire variable domain, with the rest obtained from reference TRBV30 and TRBJ2-2, is as follows: SQTIHQWPATLVQPVGSPLSLECTVEGTSNPNLYWYRQAAGRGLQLLFYSVGIGQISSEVPQNLSASRPQDRQFILSSKKLLLSDSGFYLCAWSPRGLAGGREYTGELFFGEGSRLTVL.

The chain carries TRBV5-5 and TRBJ2-2; D uncertain. Germline loops: CDR1 SGHKS, CDR2 YYEKEE (reference sequence). Trimming shortened V by 6 bases and J by 4 bases, and 10 bases separated the two germline ends. The CDR3 totals 13 residues. CDR3 coding DNA: TGTGCCAGCAATTGGCAGGTCACCGGGGAGCTGTTTTTT. Its protein is CASNWQVTGELFF.

The gene calls are TRBV7-9 and TRBJ1-2; TRBD1 agrees at 9 bases. In germline, CDR1 is SEHNR, CDR2 FQNEAQ (reference sequence). With V trimmed by 3 bases and J by 7 bases, 3 bases remained unmatched. The CDR3 sequence is 13 residues long. The CDR3 DNA is TGTGCCAGCAGCTTGGGACAGGGCGGTGGCTACACCTTC. Protein: CASSLGQGGGYTF.

This clone was observed once. V is TRBV5-1 and J is TRBJ2-7, with D uncertain. Germline V gene data show CDR1 as SGHRS and CDR2 as YFSETQ. Trimming pared 4 bases from V and 1 base from J, leaving 12 bases between. CDR3 length: 14 residues. The CDR3 region is CASSLTGWSYEQYF. In nucleotides, the CDR3 is TGCGCCAGCAGCCTCACCGGGTGGTCCTACGAGCAGTACTTC.

The chain links TRBV11-2 to TRBJ2-1; tentative D call: TRBD1 (5 bases). The CDR3 is 15 amino acids. With 2 bases removed from V and 4 bases from J, the gap between germline ends came to 12 bases. Germline CDR1 is SGHAT and CDR2 is FQNNGV. The DNA of the CDR3 is TGTGCCAGCAGCTTAAGGCTAGACAGTTACAATGAGCAGTTCTTC. This sequence encodes CASSLRLDSYNEQFF.

The chain is built from TRBV14 and TRBJ2-7; D ambiguous. The CDR3 is made up of 15 amino acids. The V end was cut by 4 bases, the J end by 2 bases, with 15 bases between. CDR1 and CDR2 (germline): SGHDN, FVKESK. This chain's CDR3 is CASSRVGATTYEQYF. CDR3 DNA sequence: TGTGCCAGCAGCCGGGTCGGAGCGACCACCTACGAGCAGTACTTC.

The chain combines TRBV6-1 with TRBJ2-1; TRBD2 aligns across 7 bases. Germline V gene lookup returns CDR1 MNHNS and CDR2 SASEGT. This CDR3 is built from 13 residues. The junction had 2 bases not matched to a gene; V was cut back by 0 bases and J by 9 bases. The CDR3 loop reads CASSEAASGEQFF. The CDR3 DNA is TGTGCCAGCAGTGAAGCGGCTAGCGGTGAGCAGTTCTTC.

V and J are TRBV15 and TRBJ1-4; no reliable D call. V shed 6 bases and J shed 6 bases, with 14 bases lying between them. The CDR3 sequence is 14 residues long. Germline V CDR1 and CDR2: LNHNV, YYDKDF (reference sequence). The CDR3 DNA is TGTGCCACCAGTCAGAGGGTGGGTTATGAAAAACTGTTTTTT. Translation gives CATSQRVGYEKLFF.

The V call is TRBV15, the J call TRBJ2-2, with 7 positions matching TRBD2. The germline gives CDR1 LNHNV, CDR2 YYDKDF (reference sequence). The CDR3 runs to 16 residues. V shed 0 bases and J 4 bases; nucleotides not matched to a gene: 5. The DNA for the CDR3 is TGTGCCACCAGCAGAGAGGGGAGGGCCGGCACCGGGGAGCTGTTTTTT. Its translation: CATSREGRAGTGELFF.

The rearrangement joins TRBV5-1 to TRBJ2-1; 9 bases agree with TRBD2. This CDR3 spans 18 amino acids. V lost 5 bases, J lost 5 bases, and 17 bases stayed unmatched. CDR1 and CDR2 from the germline V gene are SGHRS and YFSETQ. As DNA, the CDR3 is TGCGCCAGCAGTTACGGGACTAGCAGAGGTAACTCTCACAATGAGCAGTTCTTC. It codes for CASSYGTSRGNSHNEQFF.

The table lists this clone with a few counts. The J gene is TRBJ2-2, the V gene TRBV2; TRBD2 matches at 9 bases. The V gene end was trimmed by 10 bases and the J gene end by 3 bases; junction bases not matched to a gene: 9. CDR3 size: 15 residues. Germline lookup yields CDR1 SNHLY and CDR2 FYNNEI. CDR3 sequence (DNA): TGTGCCACCGCAACAGGACTAGCGTACACCGGGGAGCTGTTTTTT. Encoded protein: CATATGLAYTGELFF.

This chain uses TRBV9 with TRBJ1-1, with TRBD1 identical over 8 bases. This CDR3 comprises 15 residues. V trimming: 3 bases; J trimming: 4 bases; junction bases outside the gene matches: 8. Germline V CDR1 and CDR2: SGDLS, YYNGEE. The CDR3 spells CASSALDRVGTEAFF. The CDR3, as DNA: TGTGCCAGCAGCGCTTTGGACAGGGTCGGCACTGAAGCTTTCTTT.

In this sample, this clone turned up once. The chain joins TRBV10-3 to TRBJ2-3; TRBD1 matches at 8 bases. The CDR3 has 16 residues. In germline, CDR1 is ENHRY, CDR2 SYGVKD. V was pared by 6 bases and J by 5 bases, with 13 bases of the junction left unmatched. This chain's CDR3 is CAIRLFSVTGVDTQYF. For the CDR3, the DNA is TGTGCCATCAGGCTTTTTAGCGTGACAGGGGTAGATACGCAGTATTTT.

This chain links TRBV5-1 with TRBJ2-7; TRBD2 is a possible D gene (5 bases). This CDR3 contains 14 residues. CDR1 and CDR2 from the germline V gene are SGHRS and YFSETQ. Trimming left V 6 bases short and J 0 bases short, with 13 bases between. This chain's CDR3 is CASTLGDFSYEQYF. The DNA for the CDR3 is TGCGCCAGCACCCTGGGAGACTTCTCCTACGAGCAGTACTTC.

The V and J genes are TRBV5-6 and TRBJ2-3, with unresolved D. Germline CDR1 and CDR2: SGHDT and YYEEEE. Trimming cost V 4 bases and J 1 base, with 7 bases left between them. This CDR3 has 13 amino acids. The CDR3 protein is CASSVVGTDTQYF. The DNA of the CDR3 is TGTGCCAGCAGCGTAGTCGGCACAGATACGCAGTATTTT.

This clone was detected once. The J gene is TRBJ2-5, the V gene TRBV6-6; 7 nucleotides line up with TRBD2. Looked up from germline, CDR1 is MNHNY and CDR2 is SVGAGI (reference sequence). The CDR3 is made up of 14 amino acids. The V segment lost 2 bases and the J segment 5 bases; nucleotides outside the gene matches: 5. This CDR3 reads CASSYREEQETQYF. DNA for the CDR3: TGTGCCAGCAGTTACCGGGAGGAACAGGAGACCCAGTACTTC.